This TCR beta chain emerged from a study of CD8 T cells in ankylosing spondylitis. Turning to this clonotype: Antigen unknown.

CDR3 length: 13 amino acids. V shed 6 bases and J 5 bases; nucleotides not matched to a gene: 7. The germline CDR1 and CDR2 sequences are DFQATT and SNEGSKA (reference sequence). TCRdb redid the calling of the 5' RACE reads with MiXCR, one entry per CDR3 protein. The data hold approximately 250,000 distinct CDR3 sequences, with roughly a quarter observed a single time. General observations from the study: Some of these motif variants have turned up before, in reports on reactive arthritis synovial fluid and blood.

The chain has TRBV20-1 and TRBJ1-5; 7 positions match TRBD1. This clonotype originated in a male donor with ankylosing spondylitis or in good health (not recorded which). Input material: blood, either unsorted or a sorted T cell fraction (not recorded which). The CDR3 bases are TGCAGTGCGACCGGGACAGTTTATCAGCCCCAGCATTTT. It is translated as CSATGTVYQPQHF.